This T cell receptor (beta chain) was recovered during a study of CD8 T cells in Susac syndrome. V lost 7 bases, J lost 5 bases, and 14 bases lay in between. CDR1 is GTSNPN and CDR2 is SVGIG in the germline V gene (reference sequence). The CDR3 totals 13 residues. Roughly 0.45 to 1 ug RNA was reverse transcribed with random hexamers. The authors amplified TCR beta CDR3 across 54 Vbeta and 13 Jbeta using immunoSEQ multiplex PCR. Each CDR3 protein gets one entry after TCRdb re-called the immunoSEQ multiplex PCR reads with MiXCR. Here the sample spans 150,000 to 200,000 distinct CDR3 sequences, more than 90% being singletons. TCR beta was sequenced from blood CD8+ and CD4+ T cells.

This clonotype was obtained from a human donor in good health. The chain uses TRBV30 and TRBJ1-4; D remains unclear. Sequenced material: CD4+ T cells from PBMCs. Here the CDR3 reads CASPAADNEKLFF. DNA of the CDR3: TGTGCCTCCCCGGCGGCAGACAATGAAAAACTGTTTTTT.